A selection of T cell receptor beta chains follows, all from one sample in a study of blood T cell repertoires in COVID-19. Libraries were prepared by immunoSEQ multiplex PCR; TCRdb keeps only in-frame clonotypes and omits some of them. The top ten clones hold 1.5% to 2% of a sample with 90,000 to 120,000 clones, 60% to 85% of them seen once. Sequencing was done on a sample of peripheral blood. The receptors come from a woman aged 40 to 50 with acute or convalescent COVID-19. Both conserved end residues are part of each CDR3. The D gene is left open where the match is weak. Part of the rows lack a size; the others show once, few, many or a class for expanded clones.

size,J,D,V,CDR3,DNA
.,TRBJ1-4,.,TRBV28,CASSLGGRSEKLFF,TGTGCCAGCAGTCTAGGAGGGAGGAGTGAAAAACTGTTTTTT
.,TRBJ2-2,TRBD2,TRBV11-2,CASNLGRAENTGELFF,TGTGCCAGCAACCTCGGGAGGGCGGAGAACACCGGGGAGCTGTTTTTT
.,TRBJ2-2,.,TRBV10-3,CAISESSGRELFF,TGTGCCATCAGTGAGTCTAGTGGGCGGGAGCTGTTTTTT
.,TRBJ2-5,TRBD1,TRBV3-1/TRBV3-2,CASSRTGTGAQTQYF,TGTGCCAGCAGTCGAACCGGGACAGGAGCCCAGACCCAGTACTTC
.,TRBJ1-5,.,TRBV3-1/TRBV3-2,CASSQYEGENQPQHF,TGTGCCAGCAGCCAATATGAGGGCGAAAATCAGCCCCAGCATTTT
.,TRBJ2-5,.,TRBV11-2,CASSLRLTGTQETQYF,TGTGCCAGCAGCCTACGATTAACGGGGACACAAGAGACCCAGTACTTC
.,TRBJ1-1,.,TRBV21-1,CASSPAEREAFF,TGTGCCAGCAGCCCTGCCGAGCGCGAAGCTTTCTTT
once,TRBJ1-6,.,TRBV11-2,CASRPGNNSPLHF,TGTGCCAGCAGACCAGGGAATAATTCACCCCTCCACTTT
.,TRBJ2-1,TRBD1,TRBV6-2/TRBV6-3,CASSYRRQGPLDSYNEQFF,TGTGCCAGCAGTTACCGCCGACAGGGGCCTTTGGACTCCTACAATGAGCAGTTCTTC
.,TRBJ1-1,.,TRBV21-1,CASSPRPAILRGPEAFF,TGTGCCAGCAGCCCTCGGCCCGCGATATTAAGGGGTCCTGAAGCTTTCTTT
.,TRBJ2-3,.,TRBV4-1,CASSQAGNTDTQYF,TGCGCCAGCAGCCAAGCGGGAAACACAGATACGCAGTATTTT
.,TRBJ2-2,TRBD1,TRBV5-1,CASSLLTGANTGELFF,TGCGCCAGCAGCTTGTTGACAGGGGCGAACACCGGGGAGCTGTTTTTT
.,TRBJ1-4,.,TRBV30,CAWSGGEGEKLFF,TGTGCCTGGAGTGGGGGGGAGGGTGAAAAACTGTTTTTT
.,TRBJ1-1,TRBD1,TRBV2,CASRATGAAAFF,TGTGCCAGCAGGGCCACAGGGGCGGCAGCTTTCTTT
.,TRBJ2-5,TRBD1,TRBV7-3,CASSGGTALETQYF,TGTGCCAGCAGCGGTGGGACAGCCCTGGAGACCCAGTACTTC
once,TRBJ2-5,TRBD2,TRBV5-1,CASSLGLLTETQYF,TGCGCCAGCAGCCTGGGACTATTAACGGAGACCCAGTACTTC
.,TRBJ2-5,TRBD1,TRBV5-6,CASSLITGEETQYF,TGTGCCAGCAGCTTGATAACAGGGGAAGAGACCCAGTACTTC
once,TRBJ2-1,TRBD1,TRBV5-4,CASSSGTVYNEQFF,TGTGCCAGCAGCTCCGGGACAGTCTACAATGAGCAGTTCTTC
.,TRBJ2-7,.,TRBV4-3,CASSQDWAGYEQYF,TGCGCCAGCAGCCAAGATTGGGCTGGCTACGAGCAGTACTTC
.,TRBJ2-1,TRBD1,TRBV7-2,CASSRPTGRSSYNEQFF,TGTGCCAGCAGCCGTCCGACAGGGAGAAGCTCCTACAATGAGCAGTTCTTC
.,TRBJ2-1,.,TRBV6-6,CASSAYSGEQFF,TGTGCCAGCAGCGCATACAGTGGCGAGCAGTTCTTC
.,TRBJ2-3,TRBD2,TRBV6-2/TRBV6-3,CASSTRTSADTQYF,TGTGCCAGCAGTACCAGGACTAGCGCAGATACGCAGTATTTT
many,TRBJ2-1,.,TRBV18,CASSPPHAWQFF,TGTGCCAGCTCACCACCGCACGCGTGGCAGTTCTTC
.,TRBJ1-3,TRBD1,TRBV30,CAWSHQGGNTIYF,TGTGCCTGGAGCCACCAGGGGGGTAACACCATATATTTT
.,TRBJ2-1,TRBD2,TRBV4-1,CASSQDLSASGGAYEQFF,TGCGCCAGCAGCCAAGATCTCTCGGCTAGCGGGGGGGCTTATGAGCAGTTCTTC
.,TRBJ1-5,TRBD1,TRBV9,CASSAGGGSEPQHF,TGTGCCAGCAGCGCCGGAGGGGGCAGTGAGCCCCAGCATTTT
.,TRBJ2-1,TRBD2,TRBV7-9,CASSLSLAENNEQFF,TGTGCCAGCAGCTTAAGTCTAGCGGAAAACAATGAGCAGTTCTTC
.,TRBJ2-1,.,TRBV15,CATSRGGGNSYNEQFF,TGTGCCACCAGCAGAGGGGGAGGTAACTCCTACAATGAGCAGTTCTTC
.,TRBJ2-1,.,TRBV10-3,CAISVEGFEQFF,TGTGCCATCAGTGTCGAGGGCTTTGAGCAGTTCTTC
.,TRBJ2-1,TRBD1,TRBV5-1,CASSRTGGAEFNEQFF,TGCGCCAGCAGCCGGACAGGGGGCGCGGAGTTCAATGAGCAGTTCTTC
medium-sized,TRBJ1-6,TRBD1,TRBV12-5,CASGLVTRGLITEFSSYNSPLHF,TGTGCTAGTGGTTTGGTAACAAGGGGGCTAATAACCGAATTTAGCTCCTATAATTCACCCCTCCACTTT
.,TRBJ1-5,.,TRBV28,CASSLFGGGGQPQHF,TGTGCCAGCAGTTTATTCGGGGGCGGGGGTCAGCCCCAGCATTTT
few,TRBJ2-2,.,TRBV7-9,CASSLHGGTGELFF,TGTGCCAGCAGCTTACACGGGGGCACCGGGGAGCTGTTTTTT
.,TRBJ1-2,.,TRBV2,CASKGGSNYGYTF,TGTGCCAGCAAAGGAGGGTCCAACTATGGCTACACCTTC
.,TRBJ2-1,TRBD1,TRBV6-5,CASSYFRDSTYNEQFF,TGTGCCAGCAGTTACTTCCGGGACAGTACCTACAATGAGCAGTTCTTC